The TCR beta chain described here comes from a study of blood T cell repertoires in COVID-19. The protocol was immunoSEQ multiplex PCR, while the TCRdb copy is restricted to in-frame clones and leaves out a portion. This table holds about 250,000 clones, roughly 87% found once. In germline, CDR1 is SGHKS, CDR2 YYEKEE (reference sequence). The germline V and J ends were trimmed by 0 bases and 2 bases, with 14 bases remaining between them. The CDR3 has 16 residues. The chain carries TRBV5-5 and TRBJ1-1; weak D call: TRBD1 (6 bases). Material for sequencing was peripheral blood. This TCR derives from a man aged 18 to 35 with active or convalescent COVID-19. The CDR3 reads CASSLEYWTENTEAFF. Written as DNA, the CDR3 is TGTGCCAGCAGCTTGGAGTATTGGACAGAAAACACTGAAGCTTTCTTT.